This TCR beta chain derives from a study of lung T cells in sarcoidosis with Löfgren's syndrome. TCRdb recomputed calls from the reads with MiXCR, one row per CDR3 protein. This sample yields some 65,000 distinct CDR3 sequences, of which about 20% are seen a single time; about 2% belongs to the top ten. The CDR3 runs 16 residues. Germline V gives CDR1 DFQATT, CDR2 SNEGSKA (reference sequence). With 4 bases clipped from V and 1 base from J, the junction kept 10 bases outside the gene matches. In its sample, this clonotype was seen many times. What it binds is unknown. Whole-study results and caveats: Multiple Löfgren's syndrome patients reportedly shared TRAV12-1 and TRBV2 CDR3 motifs, suggesting public CD4+ TCRs. Löfgren's syndrome patients reportedly showed greatest TRAV12-1 and TRBV2 expansion versus controls.

The receptor was derived from a human donor with sarcoidosis (Löfgren's syndrome or another form), or a control subject (not recorded which). This sequence joins TRBV20-1 and TRBJ2-1; 7 nucleotides match TRBD2. Material for sequencing was CD4+ T cells from PBMCs. Written as DNA, the CDR3 is TGCAGTGCTACCAGTTCCCTAGCGGCTTCCTACAATGAGCAGTTCTTC. The encoded protein is CSATSSLAASYNEQFF.